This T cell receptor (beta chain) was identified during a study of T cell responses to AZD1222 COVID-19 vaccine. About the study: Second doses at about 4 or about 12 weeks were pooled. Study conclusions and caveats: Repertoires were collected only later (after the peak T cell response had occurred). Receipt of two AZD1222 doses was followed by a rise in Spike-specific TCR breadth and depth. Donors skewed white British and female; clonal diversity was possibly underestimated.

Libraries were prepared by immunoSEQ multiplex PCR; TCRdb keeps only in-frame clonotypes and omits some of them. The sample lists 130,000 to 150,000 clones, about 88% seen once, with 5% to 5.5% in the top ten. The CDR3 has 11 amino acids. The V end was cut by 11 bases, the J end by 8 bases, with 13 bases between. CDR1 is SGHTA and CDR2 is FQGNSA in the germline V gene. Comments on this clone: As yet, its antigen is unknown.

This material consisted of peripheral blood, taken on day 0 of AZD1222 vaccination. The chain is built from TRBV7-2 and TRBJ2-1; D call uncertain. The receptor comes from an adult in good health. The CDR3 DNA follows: TGTGCCTCGCGCCTGGTCTATGAGCAGTTCTTC. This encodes CASRLVYEQFF.